This T cell receptor beta chain was observed in a study of blood T cell repertoires in COVID-19. Study details: COVID-19 samples, acute and convalescent, were from the United States, Italy and Spain.

As handled by the study authors: Reference gene primer amplification gave estimated nucleated cell counts. This table comes from immunoSEQ multiplex PCR, and its TCRdb copy is limited to in-frame clones, with some not included. D and trimming come from the DNA, and the V and J calls and clone size come from that table. The sample holds 150,000 to 200,000 clones; roughly 91% are singletons and the top ten take approximately 4.5%. V was trimmed by 2 bases and J by 3 bases, leaving 16 bases between them. This CDR3 has 16 residues. CDR1 and CDR2 (germline): MNHEY, SVGEGT. The sequencing input was peripheral blood. The gene calls are TRBV6-2 or TRBV6-3 and TRBJ1-2, with D tentatively TRBD1 (6 bases). The clonotype was recovered from a human donor in a cohort sampled during active COVID-19. The CDR3 DNA reads as TGTGCCAGCAGTTACGGGCAGGGGATGTTGGACTATGGCTACACCTTC. Protein: CASSYGQGMLDYGYTF.